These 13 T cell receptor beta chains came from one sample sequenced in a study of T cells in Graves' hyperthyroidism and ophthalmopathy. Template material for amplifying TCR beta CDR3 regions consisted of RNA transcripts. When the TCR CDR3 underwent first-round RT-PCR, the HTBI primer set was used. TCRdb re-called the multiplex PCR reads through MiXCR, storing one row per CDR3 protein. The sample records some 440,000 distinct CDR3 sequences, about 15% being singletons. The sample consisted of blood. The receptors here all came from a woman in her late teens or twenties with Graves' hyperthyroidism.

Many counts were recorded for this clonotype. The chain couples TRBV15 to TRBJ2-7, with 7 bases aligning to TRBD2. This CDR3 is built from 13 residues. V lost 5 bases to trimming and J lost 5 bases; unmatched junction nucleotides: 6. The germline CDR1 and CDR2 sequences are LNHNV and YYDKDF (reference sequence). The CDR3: CATSAGVFNEQYF. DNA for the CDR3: TGTGCCACCAGCGCGGGGGTTTTCAACGAGCAGTACTTC.

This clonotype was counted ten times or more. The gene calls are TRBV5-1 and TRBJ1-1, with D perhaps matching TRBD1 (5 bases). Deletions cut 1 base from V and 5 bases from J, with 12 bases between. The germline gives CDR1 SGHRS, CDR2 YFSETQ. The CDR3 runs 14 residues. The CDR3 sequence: CASSLQGTLTEAFF. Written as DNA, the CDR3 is TGCGCCAGCAGCTTGCAGGGTACCTTAACTGAAGCTTTCTTT.

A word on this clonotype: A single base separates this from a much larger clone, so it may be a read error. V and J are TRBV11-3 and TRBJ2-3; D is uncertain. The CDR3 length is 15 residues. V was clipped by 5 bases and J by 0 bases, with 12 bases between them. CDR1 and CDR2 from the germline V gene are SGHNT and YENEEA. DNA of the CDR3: TGTGCCAGCAGCCAAGATGCGCATAGCACAGATACGCAGTATTTT. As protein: CASSQDAHSTDTQYF.

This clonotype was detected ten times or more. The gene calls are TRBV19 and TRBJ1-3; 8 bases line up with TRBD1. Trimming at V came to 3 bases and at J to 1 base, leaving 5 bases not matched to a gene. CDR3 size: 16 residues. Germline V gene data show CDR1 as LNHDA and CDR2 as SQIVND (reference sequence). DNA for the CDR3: TGTGCCAGTAGTATCTCTACAGGGGGATCTGGAAACACCATATATTTT. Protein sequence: CASSISTGGSGNTIYF.

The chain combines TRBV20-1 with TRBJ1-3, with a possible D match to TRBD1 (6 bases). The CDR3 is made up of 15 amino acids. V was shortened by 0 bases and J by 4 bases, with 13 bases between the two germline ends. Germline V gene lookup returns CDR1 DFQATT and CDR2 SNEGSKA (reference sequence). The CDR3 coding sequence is TGCAGTGCTAGAGACCGGGGGGCAAGGGGAAACACCATATATTTT. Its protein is CSARDRGARGNTIYF.

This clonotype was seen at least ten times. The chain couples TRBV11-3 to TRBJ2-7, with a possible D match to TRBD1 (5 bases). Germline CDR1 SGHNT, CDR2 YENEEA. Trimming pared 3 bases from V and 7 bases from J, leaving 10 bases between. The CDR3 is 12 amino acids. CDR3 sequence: CASSFSRGEQYF. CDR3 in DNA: TGTGCCAGCAGCTTCTCTAGGGGTGAGCAGTACTTC.

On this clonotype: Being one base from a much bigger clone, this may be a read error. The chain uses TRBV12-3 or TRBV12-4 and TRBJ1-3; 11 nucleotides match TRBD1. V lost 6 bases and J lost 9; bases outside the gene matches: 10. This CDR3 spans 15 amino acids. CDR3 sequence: CASSSPRDRGGTIYF. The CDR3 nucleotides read TGTGCCAGCAGCTCCCCGCGGGACAGGGGGGGCACCATATATTTT.

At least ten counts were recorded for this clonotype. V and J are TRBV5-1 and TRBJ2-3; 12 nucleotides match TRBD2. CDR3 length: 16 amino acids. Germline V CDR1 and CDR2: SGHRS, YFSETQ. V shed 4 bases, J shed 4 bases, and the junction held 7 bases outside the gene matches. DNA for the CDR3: TGCGCCAGCAGCCCCCCGGGACTAGCGGGCCCAGATACGCAGTATTTT. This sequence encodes CASSPPGLAGPDTQYF.

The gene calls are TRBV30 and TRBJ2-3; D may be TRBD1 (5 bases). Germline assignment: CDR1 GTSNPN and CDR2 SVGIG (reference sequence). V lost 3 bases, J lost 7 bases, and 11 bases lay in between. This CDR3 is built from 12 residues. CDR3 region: CAWSLRGNTQYF. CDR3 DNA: TGTGCCTGGAGCCTTAGGGGAAATACGCAGTATTTT.

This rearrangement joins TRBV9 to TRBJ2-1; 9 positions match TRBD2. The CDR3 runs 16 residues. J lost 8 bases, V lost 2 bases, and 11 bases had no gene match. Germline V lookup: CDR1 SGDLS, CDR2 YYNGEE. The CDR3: CASSVGASGIFDEQFF. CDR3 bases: TGTGCCAGCAGCGTCGGGGCTAGCGGGATTTTCGATGAGCAGTTCTTC.

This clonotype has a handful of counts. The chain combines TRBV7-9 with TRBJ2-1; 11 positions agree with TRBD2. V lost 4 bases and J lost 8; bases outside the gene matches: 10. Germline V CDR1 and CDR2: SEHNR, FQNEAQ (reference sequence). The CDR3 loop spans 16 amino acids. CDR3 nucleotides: TGTGCCAGCAGCTCCCGACGGACTAGCGGGTTGGATGAGCAGTTCTTC. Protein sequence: CASSSRRTSGLDEQFF.

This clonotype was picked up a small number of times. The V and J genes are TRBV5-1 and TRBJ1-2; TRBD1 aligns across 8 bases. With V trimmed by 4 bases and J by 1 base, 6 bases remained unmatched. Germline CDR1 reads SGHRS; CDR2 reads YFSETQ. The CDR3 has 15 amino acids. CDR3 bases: TGCGCCAGCAGCGGGGATGGACAGGGTAACTATGGCTACACCTTC. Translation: CASSGDGQGNYGYTF.

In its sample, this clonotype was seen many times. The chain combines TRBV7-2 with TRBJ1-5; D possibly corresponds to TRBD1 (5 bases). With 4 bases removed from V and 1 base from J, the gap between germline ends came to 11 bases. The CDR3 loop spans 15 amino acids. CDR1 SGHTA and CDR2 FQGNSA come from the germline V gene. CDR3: CASSWKGSSNQPQHF. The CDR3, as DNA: TGTGCCAGCAGCTGGAAGGGGAGCAGCAATCAGCCCCAGCATTTT.